A selection of T cell receptor beta chains follows, all from one sample in a study of T-cell memory formation after mild COVID-19. One entry per CDR3 protein results from TCRdb running MiXCR on the 5' RACE reads. This sample has about 290,000 distinct CDR3 sequences, with more than 15% found just once. The sequencing sample was made of PBMCs or a T cell subset sorted from them (not recorded which). Every receptor here comes from a man aged 18 to 29 who had mild COVID-19 (a few samples of this study predate the infection). Cell type and time point are not known. Each CDR3 is given with its conserved first and last residue. A D gene is named only where the DNA matches it firmly. Where a row states a size, it is once, few, many or the class of an expanded clone; other rows omit it.

d_call: -; v_call: TRBV7-9; j_call: TRBJ1-1; clone_size: -; cdr3_aa: CASTLTGNTEAFF; cdr3_nt: TGTGCCAGCACCCTGACTGGGAACACTGAAGCTTTCTTT
d_call: -; v_call: TRBV24-1; j_call: TRBJ2-1; clone_size: -; cdr3_aa: CATSDVPVIEQFF; cdr3_nt: TGTGCCACCAGTGATGTCCCTGTTATAGAGCAGTTCTTC
d_call: TRBD1; v_call: TRBV7-9; j_call: TRBJ2-7; clone_size: -; cdr3_aa: CASSPGQGTTYEQYF; cdr3_nt: TGTGCCAGCAGCCCGGGACAGGGGACCACCTACGAGCAGTACTTC
d_call: -; v_call: TRBV7-2; j_call: TRBJ2-7; clone_size: few; cdr3_aa: CASSLQVEEQYF; cdr3_nt: TGTGCCAGCAGCTTACAGGTTGAGGAGCAGTACTTC
d_call: -; v_call: TRBV29-1; j_call: TRBJ1-2; clone_size: -; cdr3_aa: CSVEDRRIYGYTF; cdr3_nt: TGCAGCGTTGAAGATCGACGGATATATGGCTACACCTTC
d_call: -; v_call: TRBV6-2/TRBV6-3; j_call: TRBJ2-1; clone_size: many; cdr3_aa: CASSYSAGPLVNEQFF; cdr3_nt: TGTGCCAGCAGTTACTCTGCGGGCCCCCTGGTCAATGAGCAGTTCTTC
d_call: -; v_call: TRBV18; j_call: TRBJ2-7; clone_size: -; cdr3_aa: CASSPGYSYEQYF; cdr3_nt: TGTGCCAGCTCTCCCGGCTACTCCTACGAGCAGTACTTC
d_call: -; v_call: TRBV9; j_call: TRBJ2-5; clone_size: few; cdr3_aa: CASSPGSHPETQYF; cdr3_nt: TGTGCCAGCAGCCCCGGGTCACACCCAGAGACCCAGTACTTC
d_call: TRBD1; v_call: TRBV6-6; j_call: TRBJ1-2; clone_size: -; cdr3_aa: CASSSQPPGQGNGYTF; cdr3_nt: TGTGCCAGCAGTTCGCAACCGCCGGGACAGGGAAATGGCTACACCTTC
d_call: -; v_call: TRBV7-6; j_call: TRBJ2-7; clone_size: few; cdr3_aa: CASSLEAKSSYEQYF; cdr3_nt: TGTGCCAGCAGCTTAGAGGCCAAAAGCTCCTACGAGCAGTACTTC
d_call: TRBD2; v_call: TRBV12-3/TRBV12-4; j_call: TRBJ2-3; clone_size: many; cdr3_aa: CASSLGGGVSDTQYF; cdr3_nt: TGTGCCAGCAGTTTGGGCGGGGGGGTTTCGGATACGCAGTATTTT
d_call: -; v_call: TRBV6-5; j_call: TRBJ1-1; clone_size: -; cdr3_aa: CASSYSGALNTEAFF; cdr3_nt: TGTGCCAGCAGTTACTCCGGGGCCTTGAACACTGAAGCTTTCTTT